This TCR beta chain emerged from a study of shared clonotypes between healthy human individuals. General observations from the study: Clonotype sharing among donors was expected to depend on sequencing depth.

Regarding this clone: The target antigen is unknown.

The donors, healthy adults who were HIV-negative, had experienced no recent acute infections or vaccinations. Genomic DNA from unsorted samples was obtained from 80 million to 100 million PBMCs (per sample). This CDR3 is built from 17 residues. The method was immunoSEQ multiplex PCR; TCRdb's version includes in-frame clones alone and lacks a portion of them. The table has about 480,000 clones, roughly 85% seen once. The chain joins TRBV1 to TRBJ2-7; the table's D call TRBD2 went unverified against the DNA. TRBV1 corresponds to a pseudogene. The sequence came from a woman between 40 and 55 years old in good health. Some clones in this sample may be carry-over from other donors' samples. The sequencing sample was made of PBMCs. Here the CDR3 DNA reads TGCACCAGCAGCCCCAACCCCTACACGGGGAGCTCCTACGAGCAGTACTTC. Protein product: CTSSPNPYTGSSYEQYF.